What follows are 8 T cell receptor beta chains derived from one specimen sequenced in a study of T cells in Graves' hyperthyroidism and ophthalmopathy (dated by TCRdb to about 2019). The library was obtained by multiplex PCR. TCRdb lists the instrument as Illumina HiSeq 2000. The TCR beta CDR3 regions were amplified from the RNA transcripts. The TCR CDR3 was subjected to a first round of RT-PCR using the HTBI primer set and the Qiagen OneStep RT-PCR kit. TCRdb reworked the public reads: Q25 trimming with fastp, MiXCR clone assembly, productive beta chains retained. Each CDR3 protein appears once, grouped with its most common genes and DNA. The sample has about 350,000 distinct CDR3 sequences on record, about 15% of them singletons. The top ten clones comprise roughly 25% of the sample. The specimen sequenced was blood. All receptors derive from a woman in her thirties with Graves' hyperthyroidism.

This clonotype was detected a few times. The gene calls are TRBV20-1 and TRBJ2-7; no reliable D call. Trimming shortened V by 7 bases and J by 4 bases, and 17 bases separated the two germline ends. The CDR3 is 13 amino acids. CDR1 is DFQATT and CDR2 is SNEGSKA in the germline V gene (reference sequence). CDR3 protein: CSVGDHLKYEQYF. In DNA, the CDR3 is TGCAGTGTCGGAGACCACCTCAAATACGAGCAGTACTTC.

Only a few counts were recorded for this clonotype. The J gene is TRBJ1-2, the V gene TRBV12-3 or TRBV12-4; tentatively, D is TRBD1 (5 bases). Trimming shortened V by 6 bases and J by 7 bases, and 21 bases separated the two germline ends. The CDR3 is 15 amino acids. CDR3 sequence reads: CASSTAGTRGFGYTF. CDR3 DNA: TGTGCCAGCAGCACCGCCGGGACTCGGGGCTTTGGCTACACCTTC.

This clonotype turned up a few times. The chain has TRBV19 and TRBJ2-7; TRBD2 matches at 8 bases. Trimming at V came to 1 base and at J to 1 base, leaving 6 bases not matched to a gene. The CDR3 runs to 16 residues. From germline, CDR1 is LNHDA and CDR2 SQIVND (reference sequence). The CDR3 loop is CASSIGRGRLSYEQYF. The CDR3 DNA follows: TGTGCCAGTAGTATAGGCCGCGGGAGGTTGTCCTACGAGCAGTACTTC.

A note on this clonotype: Its ends do not fully match the called genes, so a read error is possible. The gene calls are TRBV27 and TRBJ2-3; 7 bases map to TRBD1. The CDR3 contains 15 residues. Germline values: CDR1 MNHEY, CDR2 SMNVEV (reference sequence). CDR3 nucleotide sequence: TGTGCCAGCAGTTTAGACAGGGTCGCGACAGATACACAGTATTTT. Translating gives CASSLDRVATDTQYF.

In its sample, this clonotype was seen many times. J is TRBJ2-2 and V is TRBV11-2; D is unresolved. V was trimmed by 5 bases and J by 9 bases, leaving 4 bases between them. The CDR3 spans 10 residues. Germline CDR1 SGHAT, CDR2 FQNNGV. The CDR3 reads CASSLRELFF. The CDR3 region has the DNA TGTGCCAGCAGCCTCAGGGAGCTGTTTTTT.

This clonotype has a count of ten or more. CDR3 bases: TGTGCCAGCAGTTTAGACCTCGATGAGCAGTTCTTC. Translation: CASSLDLDEQFF. The chain couples TRBV12-3 or TRBV12-4 to TRBJ2-1; D is undetermined. This CDR3 is 12 amino acids long. The ends were cut back, 1 base at V and 8 bases at J, with 6 bases in the middle.

The rearrangement joins TRBV7-2 to TRBJ2-7; a possible D gene is TRBD2 (5 bases). This CDR3 has 13 amino acids. The V gene's germline CDR1 is SGHTA and CDR2 FQGNSA. V lost 3 bases and J 2 bases, leaving 8 bases between the germline ends. The CDR3 coding sequence is TGTGCCAGCAGCTTTCCGGGAACCTACGAGCAGTACTTC. Amino acids: CASSFPGTYEQYF.

This clonotype was detected only a few times. CDR3 in DNA: TGCAGTGCTCGAGTGGGGGCGAACACCGGGGAGCTGTTTTTT. This translates into CSARVGANTGELFF. The chain couples TRBV20-1 to TRBJ2-2; possibly TRBD1 or TRBD2 for D (5 bases each). V lost 5 bases and J lost 0, with 10 bases in between. This CDR3 is built from 14 residues. Germline V gene sequence: CDR1 DFQATT, CDR2 SNEGSKA (reference sequence).